What follows describes a single TCR beta chain. Its antigen is not identified. This sample is drawn from a study of shared clonotypes between healthy human individuals. Broader study findings: What naive subsets generally showed was a larger estimated richness than memory subsets showed. The generation probabilities recorded for non-shared clonotypes fell below those of clonotypes shared by all four donors. Investigators expected sequencing depth to affect clonotype sharing among donors.

At deep level, the assay was performed. Assay: immunoSEQ multiplex PCR; the TCRdb copy retains only in-frame clones and omits some. The table records a few million clones, about 92% of them present only once. Germline V gives CDR1 KGHSH, CDR2 LQKENI. V dropped 3 bases and J dropped 7 bases, with 15 bases sitting between them. The CDR3 consists of 14 residues. This TCR was recovered from a man aged 18 to 29 in good health. Some clones in this sample may be carry-over from other donors' samples. V and J are TRBV18 and TRBJ1-1; no clear D gene. The source material was naive CD4+ T cells from PBMCs. Subset: CD45RA+ positively selected. CDR3 sequence (DNA): TGTGCCAGCTCACCCCAGGAGGTCGGTCTTGAAGCTTTCTTT. Translated: CASSPQEVGLEAFF.